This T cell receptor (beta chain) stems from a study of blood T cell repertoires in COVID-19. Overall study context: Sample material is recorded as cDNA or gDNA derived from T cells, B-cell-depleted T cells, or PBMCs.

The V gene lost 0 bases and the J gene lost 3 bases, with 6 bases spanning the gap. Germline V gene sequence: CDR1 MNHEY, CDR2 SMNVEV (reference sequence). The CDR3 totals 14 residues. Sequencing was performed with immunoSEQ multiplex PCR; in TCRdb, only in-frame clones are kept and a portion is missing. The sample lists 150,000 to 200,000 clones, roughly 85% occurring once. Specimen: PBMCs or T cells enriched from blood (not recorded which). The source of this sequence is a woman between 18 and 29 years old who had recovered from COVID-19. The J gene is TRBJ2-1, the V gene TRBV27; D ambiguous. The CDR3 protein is CASSLSSIYNEQFF. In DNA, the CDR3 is TGTGCCAGCAGTTTATCTAGCATCTACAATGAGCAGTTCTTC.